The entry below describes one TCR beta chain. This entry belongs to a study of blood T cell repertoires in COVID-19. Study context: T cells, B-cell-depleted T cells, or PBMCs provided the cDNA or gDNA that served as material.

V lost 0 bases and J lost 10, with 16 bases in between. The CDR3 has 15 amino acids. Germline CDR1 is MGHRA and CDR2 is YSYEKL. Original handling: Quantification of nucleated cells was approximated via reference gene primer amplification. Sequencing was performed with immunoSEQ multiplex PCR; in TCRdb, only in-frame clones are kept and a portion is missing. That table is the source of V, J and clone size, and D and trimming were worked out from the DNA. The table lists some 150,000 clones, 80% of them singletons, with about 5% in the top ten. The chain couples TRBV4-1 to TRBJ2-1, with D tentatively TRBD2 (6 bases). Sample: peripheral blood. The source is a woman in her forties or fifties with acute or convalescent COVID-19. CDR3 sequence: CASSQEGGPTSEQFF. The DNA of the CDR3 is TGCGCCAGCAGCCAAGAGGGAGGACCAACAAGCGAGCAGTTCTTC.